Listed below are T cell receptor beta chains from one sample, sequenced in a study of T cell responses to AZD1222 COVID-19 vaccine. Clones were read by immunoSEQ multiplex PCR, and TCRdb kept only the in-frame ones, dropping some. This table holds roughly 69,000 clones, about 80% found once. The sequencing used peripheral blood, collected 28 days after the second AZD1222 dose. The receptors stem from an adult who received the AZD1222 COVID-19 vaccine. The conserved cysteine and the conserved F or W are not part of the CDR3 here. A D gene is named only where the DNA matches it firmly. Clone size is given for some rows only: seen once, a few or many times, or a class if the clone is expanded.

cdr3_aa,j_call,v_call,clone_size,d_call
ASSETPTDEQF,TRBJ2-1,TRBV6-4,few,.
ASSFSGLGYT,TRBJ1-2,TRBV28,.,.
ASSLSLGRQETQY,TRBJ2-5,TRBV5-8,.,.
ASSPDTYGYT,TRBJ1-2,TRBV5-1,few,.
ASSGKREYTEAF,TRBJ1-1,TRBV2,.,.
ASGSPGYSGNTIY,TRBJ1-3,TRBV6-5,.,.
ATSPRLAGRNEQF,TRBJ2-1,TRBV24-1,.,TRBD2
AWSVRIVLNTEAF,TRBJ1-1,TRBV30,.,.
ASSLVSVREGNTIY,TRBJ1-3,TRBV7-6,.,.
ASSDGGVGVETQY,TRBJ2-5,TRBV6-1,.,.
ASSQEGGFNEKLF,TRBJ1-4,TRBV4-1,.,.
ASRATGHKQF,TRBJ2-1,TRBV19,.,TRBD1
ASSLVLRVSSGNTIY,TRBJ1-3,TRBV7-9,.,.
ASSSSTNRDRGDGNTIY,TRBJ1-3,TRBV9,.,TRBD1
AISESGQDPYEQY,TRBJ2-7,TRBV10-3,few,TRBD1
ASSQAGSSVTDTQY,TRBJ2-3,TRBV14,once,.
ASCAGLSEAF,TRBJ1-1,TRBV28,few,.
AWSQIPYGYT,TRBJ1-2,TRBV30,.,.
ASALGASYEQY,TRBJ2-7,TRBV5-1,.,.
ASSFGTPSNSPLH,TRBJ1-6,TRBV5-6,few,.
ASSPAGGITEAF,TRBJ1-1,TRBV2,.,TRBD1
ASSLTDGNTIY,TRBJ1-3,TRBV5-1,.,.
ASQTGASYNEQF,TRBJ2-1,TRBV3-1/TRBV3-2,.,.
ASTQGTGWGLTQY,TRBJ2-5,TRBV6-5,.,TRBD1
ASSSRVDTEAF,TRBJ1-1,TRBV5-1,.,.
ASSPSPRSAAF,TRBJ1-1,TRBV3-1/TRBV3-2,few,.
ASSQFAGDEQY,TRBJ2-7,TRBV3-1/TRBV3-2,.,TRBD2
ASSQDQGLEQF,TRBJ2-1,TRBV4-3,.,.
ASSIDLGDNQPQH,TRBJ1-5,TRBV2,.,.
ASSTGTGGNYGYT,TRBJ1-2,TRBV5-1,.,TRBD1
ASSSRQGEKLF,TRBJ1-4,TRBV19,.,TRBD1
ASSKSGTGLRANVLT,TRBJ2-6,TRBV9,few,TRBD1
ASSIAGTATQY,TRBJ2-3,TRBV19,.,TRBD1
ASSLAGGFNNEQF,TRBJ2-1,TRBV7-2,.,.
ASRTLDSHVLSGANVLT,TRBJ2-6,TRBV27,.,.
ASTLAGYNEQF,TRBJ2-1,TRBV7-9,.,TRBD2
ASSEKVDWTDTQY,TRBJ2-3,TRBV6-1,.,.
ASSLPGEGSQETQY,TRBJ2-5,TRBV13,once,.
ASSLGGQTEAF,TRBJ1-1,TRBV9,once,.
ASSPAQDRGNEKLF,TRBJ1-4,TRBV4-3,few,TRBD1
ASRPDSTYEQY,TRBJ2-7,TRBV12-3/TRBV12-4,.,.
ASSEGFYSGGRIT,TRBJ2-7,TRBV6-1,.,TRBD2
ASSLNSGNTIY,TRBJ1-3,TRBV3-1/TRBV3-2,.,.
ASSRGTGYEQY,TRBJ2-7,TRBV4-3,few,TRBD1
ASSELLAGETQY,TRBJ2-3,TRBV2,.,TRBD2
ASSYTGGTEAF,TRBJ1-1,TRBV7-9,few,.
ASSTDSNQPQH,TRBJ1-5,TRBV7-9,once,.
ASSLGLGGGYT,TRBJ1-2,TRBV11-2,few,.
ASSPGANYGYT,TRBJ1-2,TRBV3-1/TRBV3-2,few,.
ASSSDRGPQETQY,TRBJ2-5,TRBV7-9,.,TRBD1
ASALGGTRQPQH,TRBJ1-5,TRBV12-5,.,.
SAVGPYEQY,TRBJ2-7,TRBV20-1,few,.
ASSSRGADTQY,TRBJ2-3,TRBV7-2,.,.